The sequence of this TCR beta chain was determined in a study of T-cell memory formation after mild COVID-19. Study summary: TCR clusters were mostly donor specific. Study-wide results and caveats: Detection of some responders pre-infection suggested pre-existing cross-reactive memory T cells participated. SARS-CoV-2 specificity was not confirmed for second-wave clones peaking on day 37.

Points on this clonotype: Antigen specificity is unknown.

TCRdb processed the 5' RACE reads anew with MiXCR; each CDR3 protein has one entry. The sample shows about 400,000 distinct CDR3 sequences, around a sixth of them seen only once. The sequencing sample was made of PBMCs or a T cell subset sorted from them (not recorded which). The source is a man aged 18 to 29 who had mild COVID-19 (a few samples of this study predate the infection). Cell type and time point are not known.

CDR3 amino acids: CASSAGLLDTQYF. CDR3 coding DNA: TGTGCCTCCTCAGCGGGGCTATTAGATACGCAGTATTTT. This chain uses TRBV12-3 or TRBV12-4 with TRBJ2-3; 7 bases are shared with TRBD2. This CDR3 is built from 13 residues. V lost 11 bases to trimming and J lost 5 bases; unmatched junction nucleotides: 10.